The next 16 T cell receptor beta chains were all read from a single sample in a study of ipilimumab plus nivolumab after autologous stem cell transplantation (dated by TCRdb to the early 2020s). The library was built by means of the immunoSEQ multiplex PCR assay. TCRdb provides this immuneACCESS table in a form limited to in-frame rearrangements. Some clones are lacking; in checked studies, under half of them reflect an unresolved V gene, and why the rest are absent is not known. The sample records 77,000 or so clones, 65% to 85% of which are singletons. The ten largest clonotypes hold roughly 2% of the sample. The specimen was PBMCs, collected in a trial of ipilimumab plus nivolumab as post-transplant consolidation. All receptors derive from a male donor with diffuse large B-cell lymphoma.

The chain joins TRBV7-9 to TRBJ1-4, with D possibly TRBD1 on 5 matching bases. V was clipped by 3 bases and J by 7 bases, with 15 bases between them. Germline CDR1 is SEHNR and CDR2 is FQNEAQ (reference sequence). This CDR3 is 15 amino acids long. For the CDR3, the DNA is TGTGCCAGCAGCTTTGGGGGGTCGGGCCGTGAAAAACTGTTTTTT. It yields the protein CASSFGGSGREKLFF.

This clone was detected only a few times. The chain combines TRBV9 with TRBJ1-1, with 7 bases identical to TRBD1. CDR1 SGDLS and CDR2 YYNGEE come from the germline V gene. After removal of 3 bases from V and 5 bases from J, the junction contained 13 bases not matched to a gene. The CDR3 contains 16 residues. The DNA of the CDR3 is TGTGCCAGCAGCGCGGGGCTTCTGTCAGGGGGAACTGAAGCTTTCTTT. Translation: CASSAGLLSGGTEAFF. Variable domain in full (rest from reference TRBV9 and TRBJ1-1): DSGVTQTPKHLITATGQRVTLRCSPRSGDLSVYWYQQSLDQGLQFLIQYYNGEERAKGNILERFSAQQFPDLHSELNLSSLELGDSALYFCASSAGLLSGGTEAFFGQGTRLTVV.

The chain joins TRBV7-9 to TRBJ2-7, with unresolved D. Germline V gives CDR1 SEHNR, CDR2 FQNEAQ (reference sequence). Trimming stripped 5 bases from V and 4 bases from J, with 9 bases between. The CDR3 totals 12 residues. CDR3 DNA: TGTGCCAGCAGCGTGACAAGATACGAGCAGTACTTC. It is translated as CASSVTRYEQYF.

There are a few counts of this clone. The genes are TRBV4-1 and TRBJ1-2; D is undetermined. This CDR3 has 12 amino acids. V was cut by 1 base and J by 8 bases, with 8 bases left in between. The germline CDR1 and CDR2 sequences are MGHRA and YSYEKL. The DNA for the CDR3 is TGCGCCAGCAGCCAAGTACTGGGGGGCTACACCTTC. This sequence encodes CASSQVLGGYTF.

V and J are TRBV7-2 and TRBJ1-5; D gene ambiguous. Germline V gene lookup returns CDR1 SGHTA and CDR2 FQGNSA. The CDR3 loop spans 13 amino acids. V was clipped by 5 bases and J by 5 bases, with 10 bases between them. The CDR3 loop reads CASSVGPDQPQHF. For the CDR3, the DNA is TGTGCCAGCAGCGTCGGGCCGGATCAGCCCCAGCATTTT.

The V and J genes are TRBV5-6 and TRBJ1-6; no reliable D call. Germline CDR1 SGHDT, CDR2 YYEEEE. Trimming removed 7 bases at V and 4 bases at J, with 12 bases between. This CDR3 has 14 residues. This CDR3 is CASAPGSYNSPLHF. The CDR3 DNA follows: TGTGCCAGCGCCCCGGGGTCGTATAATTCACCCCTCCACTTT.

The rearrangement joins TRBV9 to TRBJ1-1; no clear D. Germline assignment: CDR1 SGDLS and CDR2 YYNGEE. Trimming cost V 3 bases and J 8 bases, with 17 bases left between them. This CDR3 region has 14 residues. In DNA, the CDR3 is TGTGCCAGCAGCGCCCGACCCGAACCATCAGAAGCTTTCTTT. It encodes CASSARPEPSEAFF.

The V gene is TRBV6-1, the J gene TRBJ1-1; tentative D call: TRBD1 (6 bases). The germline V and J ends were trimmed by 3 bases and 3 bases, with 11 bases remaining between them. Germline loops: CDR1 MNHNS, CDR2 SASEGT. The CDR3 has 14 amino acids. CDR3 residues: CASSDEGGDTEAFF. Written as DNA, the CDR3 is TGTGCCAGCAGTGATGAGGGGGGGGACACTGAAGCTTTCTTT.

The chain couples TRBV18 to TRBJ1-4, with D tentatively TRBD1 (6 bases). Trimming took 4 bases from V and 1 from J, leaving 16 bases between them. Per germline, CDR1 KGHSH and CDR2 LQKENI. The CDR3 consists of 17 residues. The CDR3 reads CASSLTGSGVTNEKLFF. Written as DNA, the CDR3 is TGTGCCAGCTCACTGACAGGATCAGGAGTAACTAATGAAAAACTGTTTTTT.

V usage is TRBV6-6 and J usage is TRBJ1-1; 9 bases align to TRBD1. CDR1 is MNHNY and CDR2 is SVGAGI in the germline V gene (reference sequence). With V trimmed by 6 bases and J by 5 bases, 7 bases remained unmatched. The CDR3 runs 14 residues. CDR3 bases: TGTGCCAGCAGCGCCGGGACAGGGAGGACTGAAGCTTTCTTT. Its translation: CASSAGTGRTEAFF.

The rearrangement links TRBV6-1 to TRBJ1-5; 7 bases map to TRBD1. V gave up 10 bases and J gave up 7 bases; unmatched junction bases: 7. Looked up from germline, CDR1 is MNHNS and CDR2 is SASEGT. This CDR3 is 12 amino acids long. The CDR3 bases are TGTGCCACCCAGACAGGGAACCAGCCCCAGCATTTT. Amino acids: CATQTGNQPQHF.

Points on this clone: One junction end does not reproduce the germline sequence, and a read error may be involved. The CDR3 nucleotides read TGTGCCAGCAGTCGGGGGACGCAGGGGTGGGAGACCCAGTACTTC. It yields the protein CASSRGTQGWETQYF. The V gene is TRBV5-1, the J gene TRBJ2-5; either TRBD1 or TRBD2 may fit D (6 bases each). The CDR3 covers 15 residues. Germline loops: CDR1 SGHRS, CDR2 YFSETQ.

This clone has a single count. The gene calls are TRBV4-2 and TRBJ2-7; D may be TRBD1 (6 bases). The CDR3 has 13 residues. Looked up from germline, CDR1 is LGHNA and CDR2 is YNFKEQ. The ends were cut back, 4 bases at V and 4 bases at J, with 11 bases in the middle. CDR3 sequence: CASSLSDSYEQYF. CDR3 DNA sequence: TGTGCCAGCAGCCTCTCGGACAGTTACGAGCAGTACTTC.

The rearrangement joins TRBV10-1 to TRBJ1-5; D is perhaps TRBD1 (5 bases). V was pared by 9 bases and J by 0 bases, with 24 bases between. The CDR3 is 18 amino acids. The germline CDR1 and CDR2 sequences are WNHNN and SYGVQD (reference sequence). This CDR3 is CARQLGGSRAYSNQPQHF. DNA for the CDR3: TGCGCCAGGCAGTTGGGGGGGAGCAGGGCCTATAGCAATCAGCCCCAGCATTTT.

The chain uses TRBV4-1 and TRBJ2-5; 8 bases align to TRBD2. The DNA matches TRBJ2-7 better at its end, which makes the J call doubtful. The V gene's germline CDR1 is MGHRA and CDR2 YSYEKL. The CDR3 is 15 amino acids. The CDR3 DNA follows: TGCGCCAGCAGCCAACCGGGACTAGGCGCCTACGAGCAGTACTTC. This sequence encodes CASSQPGLGAYEQYF.

The genes are TRBV19 and TRBJ2-5; TRBD1 or TRBD2 may be the D gene (5 bases each). CDR3 length equals 17 residues. Germline CDR1 and CDR2: LNHDA and SQIVND (reference sequence). The V and J ends lost 4 bases and 2 bases respectively, with 20 bases between them. CDR3 sequence (DNA): TGTGCCAGTAGTACTAACGCCGGGACGGATTTTCAAGAGACCCAGTACTTC. Amino acid sequence: CASSTNAGTDFQETQYF.